This T cell receptor beta chain was retrieved from a study of beta chain features in type 1 diabetes. Study results and caveats: There was a moderate but significant shortening of TCRB CDR3s in all four CD4+ subsets of Type 1 diabetes patients. Insertion counts at VDJ junctions were lower in type 1 diabetes patients, who also showed more deletions there.

The count of this clone is one. Its specificity is unknown. Sorted populations were all over 95% pure. As every portion of the isolated RNA was reverse transcribed, the sequencing read expressed TCRB transcripts. Method: immunoSEQ multiplex PCR; TCRdb's copy keeps in-frame clones and lacks some. Among nearly 700,000 clones listed, about an eighth were seen once. The CDR3 has 15 amino acids. With 4 bases clipped from V and 4 bases from J, the junction kept 8 bases outside the gene matches. The germline V gene has CDR1 MNHEY and CDR2 SMNVEV (reference sequence). Source material: naive CD4+ T cells from blood. The J gene is TRBJ2-5, the V gene TRBV27; 8 positions agree with TRBD2. The receptor was isolated from a man aged 18 to 29 with type 1 diabetes. CDR3 coding DNA: TGTGCCAGCAGTTGGACGGGGGGGGCGCGAGAGACCCAGTACTTC. It translates to CASSWTGGARETQYF.